This T cell receptor (beta chain) was identified in a study of cytomegalovirus exposure and HLA in healthy donors. Study results and limitations: A further, later analysis showed that HLA-associated TCR beta chains (compared with equally common others) were more clonally expanded.

CDR1 is SGHVS, CDR2 FNYEAQ, per germline. Losses at the gene ends were 5 bases for V and 5 bases for J; bases not matched to a gene: 11. The CDR3 runs 16 residues. Regarding this clone: The antigen is not known.

The primer mix had 60 Vbeta and 13 Jbeta primers. Only in-frame clones appear in the TCRdb table, and some are missing; sequencing was by immunoSEQ multiplex PCR. The data show 100,000 to 150,000 clones, approximately 69% seen once. Sequencing input: PBMCs. V and J are TRBV7-6 and TRBJ2-1, with 8 bases identical to TRBD1. The TCR sequence derives from a man aged 35 to 55 in good health and CMV-seropositive. CDR3 sequence reads: CASSIGQGLGDNEQFF. For the CDR3, the DNA is TGTGCCAGCAGCATAGGACAGGGTTTAGGGGACAATGAGCAGTTCTTC.